This T cell receptor (beta chain) was recovered during a study of blood T cell repertoires in COVID-19 (dated by TCRdb to the early 2020s). Background for the entire study: Samples covering the acute and convalescent phases of COVID-19 were provided by collaborators in the United States, Italy and Spain. Nearly every sample came with metadata listing a de-identified subject ID, COVID-19 status, age in years and sex. Samples came from the ongoing ImmuneRACE study (first 160 participants) plus 1,254 subjects from 6 global collaborators. Subjects who had been exposed to COVID-19, were actively infected with it, or had recovered from it provided the deeply sampled blood TCRbeta repertoires that made up the dataset. Where HLA class I and class II types were available, the types were taken from metadata supplied by the sample provider, not from assay-based typing. The repertoires were released in a freely available public database meant as a resource for research on the immune response to SARS-CoV-2. The prospective study material was composed of cDNA or gDNA derived from T cells, B-cell-depleted T cells, or PBMCs.

General conclusions and limits of the study: Clinical and demographic metadata were provided uncurated, with the amount varying by source and participant.

TCRbeta CDR3 regions were amplified from genomic DNA using the immunoSEQ Assay, a bias-controlled multiplex PCR. The original methods were these. Nucleated cell counts per sample were estimated from amplification of reference gene primers within the assay. To quantify the absolute abundance of each unique TCRbeta CDR3 rearrangement, sequence reads were collapsed and filtered. Productive Simpson clonality was computed per sample as the square root of Simpson's diversity index over productive rearrangements. The source is immuneACCESS, and TCRdb retained only in-frame sequences with V and J called. Part of the clones is not carried over; for the studies checked, unresolved V genes explain less than half of this, and the remainder is unexplained. The DNA gave D and trimming, while V, J and clone size come from that table. Counted in this sample were about 190,000 clones; 80% to 90% of them appeared once. The ten largest account for 0.88% of the sample.

Details on this clone: Its antigen is unknown. The sample holds no much larger clone one base away, and base qualities are not on file.

A second Seattle source provided samples from volunteer blood donors who had recovered from COVID-19. Each collaborating institution followed its own protocols to collect whole blood in K2EDTA tubes. For TCRbeta analysis, collaborator samples were shipped as frozen whole blood, as isolated PBMCs, or as DNA extracted from either sample type. The CDR3 numbers 14 residues from cysteine through phenylalanine. The kept DNA is CDR3 alone, 42 bases in frame from the first base. V loses 4 bases of germline sequence and J loses 0 bases, and the interval between the two ends is 7 bases. Based on the germline V gene, the CDR1 and CDR2 sequences are LGHNA and YSLEER.

Rearrangement joined TRBV4-3 to TRBJ1-3, and possibly TRBD1, on 5 matching bases. The clonotype comes from a woman aged 18-29 years who had recovered from COVID-19. Sequenced input: peripheral blood. CDR3 sequence: CASSPGFSGNTIYF. The sequenced DNA is TGCGCCAGCAGCCCAGGGTTCTCTGGAAACACCATATATTTT.